The 21 T cell receptor beta chains in this list originate from one sample, sequenced in a study of blood T cell repertoires in COVID-19. Here immunoSEQ multiplex PCR was the method, and the copy in TCRdb shows in-frame clones only, minus some. The repertoire holds roughly 430,000 clones, about 88% seen once, with roughly 1.4% in the top ten. Input material: PBMCs or T cells enriched from blood (not recorded which). The origin of the receptors is a young woman who had been exposed to COVID-19.

The rearrangement uses TRBV28 and TRBJ1-2; D may be TRBD1 (6 bases). The CDR3 sequence is 13 residues long. Trimming took 2 bases from V and 3 from J, leaving 7 bases between them. Germline CDR1 and CDR2: MDHEN and SYDVKM. CDR3 amino acids: CASSLEGDYGYTF. The CDR3 coding sequence is TGTGCCAGCAGTTTAGAGGGGGACTATGGCTACACCTTC.

J is TRBJ2-7 and V is TRBV24-1; D unresolved. The CDR3 spans 14 residues. The V end lost 3 bases, the J end lost 2 bases, and 10 bases lay between the germline ends. From germline, CDR1 is KGHDR and CDR2 SFDVKD. CDR3 DNA: TGTGCCACCAGTGATACCAAGTCGGCCTACGAGCAGTACTTC. Protein sequence: CATSDTKSAYEQYF.

The V call is TRBV10-3, the J call TRBJ2-5, with D perhaps TRBD1 (6 bases). CDR1 is ENHRY, CDR2 SYGVKD, per germline. The CDR3 has 15 amino acids. V was clipped by 4 bases and J by 5 bases, with 17 bases between them. CDR3 sequence: CAISGGLLVSETQYF. The CDR3 DNA reads as TGTGCCATCAGTGGGGGGCTACTAGTTTCCGAGACCCAGTACTTC.

The chain uses TRBV5-1 and TRBJ2-4, with TRBD1 matching over 7 bases. V gave up 6 bases and J gave up 5 bases; unmatched junction bases: 11. Germline V CDR1 and CDR2: SGHRS, YFSETQ. This CDR3 spans 15 amino acids. In nucleotides, the CDR3 is TGCGCCAGCACGAACCGAGGGACAGCTGAAAACATTCAGTACTTC. Amino acids: CASTNRGTAENIQYF.

V usage is TRBV27 and J usage is TRBJ2-7; the D is unclear. This CDR3 comprises 13 residues. The V gene's germline CDR1 is MNHEY and CDR2 SMNVEV (reference sequence). V gave up 6 bases and J gave up 1 base, with 10 bases separating them. The CDR3 nucleotides are TGTGCCAGCAGGTTAGACAATTCCTACGAGCAGTACTTC. The encoded protein is CASRLDNSYEQYF.

V gene TRBV10-2 combines with J gene TRBJ2-1; 9 nucleotides match TRBD1. Germline V lookup: CDR1 WSHSY, CDR2 SAAADI. The CDR3 spans 16 residues. Germline trimming cut 2 bases from V and 4 bases from J; bases unmatched to any gene: 6. The CDR3 protein is CASSEAPGQGYNEQFF. CDR3 DNA sequence: TGCGCCAGCAGTGAGGCCCCGGGACAGGGATACAATGAGCAGTTCTTC.

Note on this clone: A much larger clone is a single base away; this may be a read error. The same CDR3 can be traced to other DNA sequences in this sample. V gene TRBV28 combines with J gene TRBJ2-2; D unclear. The length of the CDR3 is 13 residues. Germline V gene sequence: CDR1 MDHEN, CDR2 SYDVKM. V shed 4 bases and J shed 1 base, with 4 bases lying between them. Written as DNA, the CDR3 is TGTGCCAGCAGTTCCGGGAACACCGGGGAGCTGTTTTTT. Translation gives CASSSGNTGELFF.

The rearrangement joins TRBV19 to TRBJ1-5; D ambiguous. From germline, CDR1 is LNHDA and CDR2 SQIVND (reference sequence). The CDR3 is 14 residues long. V lost 5 bases and J lost 3, with 11 bases in between. CDR3 DNA: TGTGCCAGTAGTCTGACGGCGGTCAATCAGCCCCAGCATTTT. This translates into CASSLTAVNQPQHF.

The rearrangement links TRBV3-1 (or the pseudogene TRBV3-2) to TRBJ1-1; D not resolved. This CDR3 has 15 residues. V dropped 1 base and J dropped 0 bases, with 9 bases sitting between them. Per germline, CDR1 LGHDT and CDR2 YNNKEL (reference sequence). CDR3 protein: CASSQGVGLNTEAFF. The CDR3 coding sequence is TGTGCCAGCAGCCAAGGGGTCGGGTTGAACACTGAAGCTTTCTTT.

The chain carries TRBV10-3 and TRBJ2-1; TRBD2 might be the D (5 bases). The V gene's germline CDR1 is ENHRY and CDR2 SYGVKD. With 6 bases removed from V and 0 bases from J, the gap between germline ends came to 12 bases. CDR3 length: 15 residues. Written as DNA, the CDR3 is TGTGCCATCAGCCTAGGACTCGGCTCCTACAATGAGCAGTTCTTC. It codes for CAISLGLGSYNEQFF.

This clone was counted a single time. This rearrangement joins TRBV24-1 to TRBJ1-5; 8 nucleotides match TRBD1. Germline-derived CDR1 and CDR2 are KGHDR and SFDVKD. V trimming: 3 bases; J trimming: 3 bases; junction bases outside the gene matches: 6. The CDR3 length is 16 residues. In DNA form, the CDR3 reads TGTGCCACCAGTGATAACCGGGACAGGATCAATCAGCCCCAGCATTTT. Its protein product is CATSDNRDRINQPQHF.

The rearrangement links TRBV7-9 to TRBJ2-3, with D possibly matching TRBD1 (6 bases). The CDR3 covers 16 residues. Germline V gene lookup returns CDR1 SEHNR and CDR2 FQNEAQ (reference sequence). Trimming left V 5 bases short and J 4 bases short, with 19 bases between. CDR3 DNA: TGTGCCAGCAGCACCACACAGGGCCCCGAGGCAGATACGCAGTATTTT. It is translated as CASSTTQGPEADTQYF.

This chain joins TRBV5-4 and TRBJ2-5; possible D gene TRBD2, 6 bases. The germline V and J ends were trimmed by 9 bases and 5 bases, with 20 bases remaining between them. The CDR3 consists of 14 residues. CDR1 is SGHNT, CDR2 YYREEE, per germline (reference sequence). The CDR3 DNA is TGTGCCACGAGGGAGCAGGGAGGCGCGGAGACCCAGTACTTC. Its translation: CATREQGGAETQYF.

Only a few counts were recorded for this clone. The chain uses TRBV11-2 and TRBJ2-2; 7 nucleotides align to TRBD2. Germline V lookup: CDR1 SGHAT, CDR2 FQNNGV. V gave up 8 bases and J gave up 2 bases; unmatched junction bases: 5. This CDR3 spans 14 amino acids. CDR3 nucleotide sequence: TGTGCCAGCTCAGCGGGAATTAACACCGGGGAGCTGTTTTTT. Protein sequence: CASSAGINTGELFF.

The V and J genes are TRBV12-3 or TRBV12-4 and TRBJ2-7; D is possibly TRBD1 (5 bases). This CDR3 is built from 13 residues. Trimming cost V 2 bases and J 3 bases, with 8 bases left between them. CDR3 sequence reads: CASSLKGDYEQYF. The CDR3 coding sequence is TGTGCCAGCAGTTTAAAAGGGGACTACGAGCAGTACTTC.

The chain uses TRBV5-4 and TRBJ1-2; 8 bases line up with TRBD1. With V trimmed by 3 bases and J by 2 bases, 12 bases remained unmatched. Per the germline V gene, CDR1 is SGHNT and CDR2 is YYREEE (reference sequence). The CDR3 totals 17 residues. The CDR3 DNA follows: TGTGCCAGCAGCTCATTAGCAGGGGGCGCTGGGAACTATGGCTACACCTTC. It yields the protein CASSSLAGGAGNYGYTF.

This clone was seen only once. This chain connects TRBV7-6 to TRBJ1-3; D is possibly TRBD1 (5 bases). The V gene's germline CDR1 is SGHVS and CDR2 FNYEAQ. The CDR3 extends over 15 amino acids. The ends were cut back, 6 bases at V and 0 bases at J, with 12 bases in the middle. DNA of the CDR3: TGTGCCAGCAGTAAACAGGCGCACTCTGGAAACACCATATATTTT. This sequence encodes CASSKQAHSGNTIYF. Drawing the rest from reference TRBV7-6 and TRBJ1-3, the complete variable domain is GAGVSQSPRYKVTKRGQDVALRCDPISGHVSLYWYRQALGQGPEFLTYFNYEAQQDKSGLPNDRFSAERPEGSISTLTIQRTEQRDSAMYRCASSKQAHSGNTIYFGEGSWLTVV.

In its sample, this clone was seen once. V gene TRBV2 combines with J gene TRBJ2-7, with D possibly being TRBD1 (6 bases). The CDR3 is 16 amino acids. With 7 bases removed from V and 0 bases from J, the gap between germline ends came to 19 bases. Looked up from germline, CDR1 is SNHLY and CDR2 is FYNNEI. The CDR3 DNA reads TGTGCCAGCACAAAAGAGGGGGTACCTAGCTCCTACGAGCAGTACTTC. It translates to CASTKEGVPSSYEQYF.

J is TRBJ2-7 and V is TRBV11-1; weak D call: TRBD2 (5 bases). V was pared by 3 bases and J by 4 bases, with 16 bases between. The germline V gene has CDR1 SGHAT and CDR2 FQDESV (reference sequence). The CDR3 consists of 15 residues. This CDR3 reads CASSFGTHEGYEQYF. DNA of the CDR3: TGTGCCAGCAGCTTTGGAACCCACGAGGGATACGAGCAGTACTTC.

This clone was detected once. This chain connects TRBV20-1 to TRBJ1-6, with D possibly matching TRBD1 (6 bases). The V and J ends lost 3 bases and 0 bases respectively, with 15 bases between them. The germline V gene has CDR1 DFQATT and CDR2 SNEGSKA (reference sequence). This CDR3 spans 17 amino acids. CDR3 DNA sequence: TGCAGTGCTAGTTCGTCTGGGGGCGACTCCTATAATTCACCCCTCCACTTT. It yields the protein CSASSSGGDSYNSPLHF.

The count of this clone is one. The CDR3 DNA follows: TGTGCCAGCAGCTTGGAGGGCGGGAGGGCCTTCTACGAGCAGTACTTC. Its protein is CASSLEGGRAFYEQYF. The chain employs TRBV5-8 and TRBJ2-7, with 9 positions matching TRBD2. This CDR3 is built from 16 residues. Losses at the gene ends were 0 bases for V and 3 bases for J; bases not matched to a gene: 7. The V gene's germline CDR1 is SGHTS and CDR2 YDEGEE. The full variable domain, completed using reference TRBV5-8 and TRBJ2-7, is EAGVTQSPTHLIKTRGQQATLRCSPISGHTSVYWYQQALGLGLQFLLWYDEGEERNRGNFPPRFSGRQFPNYSSELNVNALELEDSALYLCASSLEGGRAFYEQYFGPGTRLTVT.